The table lists the clone carrying this T cell receptor (beta chain) with a few counts. The entry originates in a study of beta chain features in type 1 diabetes. Isolated RNA was reverse transcribed in full, so expressed TCRB transcripts were sequenced. Sequencing was performed with immunoSEQ multiplex PCR; in TCRdb, only in-frame clones are kept and a portion is missing. The profile shows approximately 400,000 clones, over 13% of them singletons. Germline values: CDR1 SGHTA, CDR2 FQGNSA. The CDR3 has 14 residues. The junction had 6 bases not matched to a gene; V was cut back by 5 bases and J by 7 bases.

The TCR comes from a woman aged 18-30 years in good health. This chain links TRBV7-2 with TRBJ1-5; TRBD1 aligns across 9 bases. The sample consisted of naive CD4+ T cells from blood. CDR3 DNA: TGTGCCAGCAGCCGGGACAGGGATGACCAGCCCCAGCATTTT. It encodes CASSRDRDDQPQHF.